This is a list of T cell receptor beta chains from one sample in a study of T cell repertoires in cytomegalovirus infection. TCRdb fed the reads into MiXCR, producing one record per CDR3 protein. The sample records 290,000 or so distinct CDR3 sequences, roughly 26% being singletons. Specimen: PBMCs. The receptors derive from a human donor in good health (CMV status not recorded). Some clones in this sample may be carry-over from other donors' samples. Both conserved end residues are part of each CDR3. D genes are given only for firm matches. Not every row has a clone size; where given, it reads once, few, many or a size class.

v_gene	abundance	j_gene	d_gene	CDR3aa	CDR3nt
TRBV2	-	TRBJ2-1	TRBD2	CASSGGGLYNEQFF	TGTGCCAGCAGTGGGGGGGGACTCTACAATGAGCAGTTCTTC
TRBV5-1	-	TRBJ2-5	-	CASSPGTMGETQYF	TGCGCCAGCAGCCCGGGGACAATGGGGGAGACCCAGTACTTC
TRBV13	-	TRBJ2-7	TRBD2	CASSFVLADSYEQYF	TGTGCCAGCAGCTTCGTACTAGCGGATTCCTACGAGCAGTACTTC
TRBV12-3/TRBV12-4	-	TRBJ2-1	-	CASSDLRGVVEQFF	TGTGCCAGCAGTGATTTGCGGGGAGTGGTTGAGCAGTTCTTC
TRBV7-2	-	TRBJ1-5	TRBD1	CASSLDRGYNQPQHF	TGTGCCAGCAGCCTGGACAGGGGGTACAATCAGCCCCAGCATTTT
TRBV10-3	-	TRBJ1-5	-	CAISESIGQPQHF	TGTGCCATCAGTGAGTCGATAGGTCAGCCCCAGCATTTT
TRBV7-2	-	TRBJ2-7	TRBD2	CTSSAGGGRKQYF	TGTACCAGCAGCGCGGGAGGGGGCAGGAAGCAGTACTTC
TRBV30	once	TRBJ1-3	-	CAWSQYSGNTIYF	TGTGCCTGGAGCCAATACTCTGGAAACACCATATATTTT
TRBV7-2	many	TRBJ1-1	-	CASSPSSVMNTEAFF	TGTGCCAGCAGCCCCTCGTCGGTCATGAACACTGAAGCTTTCTTT
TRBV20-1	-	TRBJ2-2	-	CSARWEENTGELFF	TGCAGTGCTAGGTGGGAGGAGAACACCGGGGAGCTGTTTTTT
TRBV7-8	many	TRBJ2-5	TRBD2	CASSQATSGGTQYF	TGTGCCAGCAGCCAGGCCACTAGCGGGGGGACCCAGTACTTC
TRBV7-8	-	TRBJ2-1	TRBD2	CASSLGSGRGNEQFF	TGTGCCAGCAGCTTAGGTAGCGGGAGAGGTAATGAGCAGTTCTTC
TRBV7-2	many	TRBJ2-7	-	CASSSPGLSLHEQYF	TGTGCCAGCAGTTCTCCTGGACTGAGCCTCCACGAGCAGTACTTC
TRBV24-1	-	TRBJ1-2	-	CATSDGLVGGGVNYGYTF	TGTGCCACCAGTGATGGGCTGGTCGGTGGAGGGGTTAACTATGGCTACACCTTC
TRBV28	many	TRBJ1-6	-	CASSSPLTAAGLALHF	TGTGCCAGCAGTTCACCTCTGACAGCAGCCGGCTTGGCCCTCCACTTT
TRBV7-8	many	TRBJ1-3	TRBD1	CASSPRRTGNGNTIYF	TGTGCCAGCAGCCCCCGGAGGACAGGGAATGGAAACACCATATATTTT